At least ten counts were recorded for the clone carrying this T cell receptor (beta chain). Its antigen is as yet unknown. When ophthalmopathy did not progress within 18 months, Graves' hyperthyroidism was considered stable. Amplification yielded TCR beta CDR3 regions, with RNA transcripts as the source. In the first-round RT-PCR of the TCR CDR3, the HTBI primer set was used. TCRdb ran MiXCR on the multiplex PCR reads and lists one entry per CDR3 protein. In the table there are hundreds of thousands of distinct CDR3 sequences, approximately 15% of which are singletons. The sample belongs to a study of T cells in Graves' hyperthyroidism and ophthalmopathy. Overall study results and limits: Median prediction lead before ophthalmopathy onset was around seven months with the model. Most thyroid clonotypes with frequency above 0.001 were detected in blood.

Per the germline V gene, CDR1 is SQVTM and CDR2 is ANQGSEA. The CDR3 consists of 14 residues. Deletions cut 4 bases from V and 2 bases from J, with 12 bases between. Sequencing was carried out using blood. The sequence derives from a woman between 18 and 29 years old with Graves' hyperthyroidism. The rearrangement links TRBV29-1 to TRBJ2-1, with D perhaps matching TRBD1 or TRBD2 (6 bases each). CDR3 bases: TGCAGCGTTGTAGGGGGGAACCCCTACAATGAGCAGTTCTTC. Protein: CSVVGGNPYNEQFF.